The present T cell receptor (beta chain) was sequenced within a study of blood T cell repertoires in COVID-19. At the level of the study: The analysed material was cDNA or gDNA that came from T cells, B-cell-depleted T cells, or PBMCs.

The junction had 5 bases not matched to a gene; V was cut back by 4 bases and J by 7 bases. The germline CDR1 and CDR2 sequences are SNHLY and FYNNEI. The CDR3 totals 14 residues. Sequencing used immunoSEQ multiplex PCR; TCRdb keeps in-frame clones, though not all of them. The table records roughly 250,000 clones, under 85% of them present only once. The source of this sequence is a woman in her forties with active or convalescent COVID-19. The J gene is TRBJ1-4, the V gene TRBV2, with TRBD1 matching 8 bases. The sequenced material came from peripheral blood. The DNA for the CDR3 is TGTGCCAGCAGTGGAAGGACAGGGACTGAAAAACTGTTTTTT. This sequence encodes CASSGRTGTEKLFF.